Described below is a single T cell receptor beta chain sequence and its context. The CDR3 consists of 15 residues. Germline V CDR1 and CDR2: SGHRS, YFSETQ. V lost 7 bases and J lost 2, with 18 bases in between. This sample is part of a study of blood T cells in healthy people across ages. A second PCR, run for about 6 to 11 cycles, used a sample-barcoded 5' primer plus a J-beta primer mix. Using its own MiXCR run on the 5' RACE reads, TCRdb lists one record per CDR3 protein. The table has over a million distinct CDR3 sequences, 40% to 45% seen once; the top ten hold over 15%. Sequencing input: blood. The TCR comes from a woman in her sixties in good health. The rearrangement uses TRBV5-1 and TRBJ2-5; D is perhaps TRBD1 (6 bases). The CDR3: CASRDTRKNQETQYF. CDR3 in DNA: TGCGCCAGCCGGGACACACGTAAGAATCAAGAGACCCAGTACTTC.